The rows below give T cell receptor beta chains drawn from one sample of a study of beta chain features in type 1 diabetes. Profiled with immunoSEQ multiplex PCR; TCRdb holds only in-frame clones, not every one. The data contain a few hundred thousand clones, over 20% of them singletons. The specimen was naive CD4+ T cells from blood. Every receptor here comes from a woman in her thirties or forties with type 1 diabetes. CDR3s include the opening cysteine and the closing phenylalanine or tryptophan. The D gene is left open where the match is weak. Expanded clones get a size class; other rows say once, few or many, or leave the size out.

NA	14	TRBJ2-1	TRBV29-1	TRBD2	TGCAGCGTTGAAAGGACTAGCGGGAGCGATGAGCAGTTCTTC	CSVERTSGSDEQFF
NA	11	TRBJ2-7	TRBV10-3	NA	TGTGCCATTCGGGTCTCCTACGAGCAGTACTTC	CAIRVSYEQYF
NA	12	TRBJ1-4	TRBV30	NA	TGTGCTTTGACAGCTTCTAATGAAAAACTGTTTTTT	CALTASNEKLFF
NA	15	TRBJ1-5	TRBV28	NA	TGTGCCAGCAGTTCGCCCTTCACAGGGAATCAGCCCCAGCATTTT	CASSSPFTGNQPQHF
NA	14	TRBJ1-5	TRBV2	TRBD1	TGTGCCAGCACGCTGGCAGGGGGTGATCAGCCCCAGCATTTT	CASTLAGGDQPQHF
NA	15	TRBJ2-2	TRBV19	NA	TGTGCCAGTACCCGACAGGGACTGAACACCGGGGAGCTGTTTTTT	CASTRQGLNTGELFF
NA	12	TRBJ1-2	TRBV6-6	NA	TGTGCCAGCAGGGCCGGAGGCTATGGCTACACCTTC	CASRAGGYGYTF
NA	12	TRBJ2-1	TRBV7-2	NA	TGTGCCAGCAGCCCTTCGGGATATGAGCAGTTCTTC	CASSPSGYEQFF
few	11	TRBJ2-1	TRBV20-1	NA	TGCAGTGCTAGGACTACCTATGAGCAGTTCTTC	CSARTTYEQFF
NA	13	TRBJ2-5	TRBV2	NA	TGTGCCAGCGATACAGGGTTACAAGAGACCCAGTACTTC	CASDTGLQETQYF
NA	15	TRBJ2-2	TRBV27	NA	TGTGCCAGCAGTTTATGGCCAGGGGCGATCGGGGAGCTGTTTTTT	CASSLWPGAIGELFF
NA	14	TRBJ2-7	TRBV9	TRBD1	TGTGCCAGCAGCCCATCGACAGGGGGCGACGAGCAGTACTTC	CASSPSTGGDEQYF
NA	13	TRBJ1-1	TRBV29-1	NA	TGCAGCGTTGAAGATCCGGTGCACACTGAAGCTTTCTTT	CSVEDPVHTEAFF
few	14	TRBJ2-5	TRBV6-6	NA	TGTGCCAGCAGTTACTCAGGGGGGGAAGAGACCCAGTACTTC	CASSYSGGEETQYF
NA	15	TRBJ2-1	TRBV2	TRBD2	TGTGCCAGCAGTGGTAGCGGGAGGGCCCAAAATGAGCAGTTCTTC	CASSGSGRAQNEQFF
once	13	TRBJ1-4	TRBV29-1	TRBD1	TGCAGCGTTGATGACAGGGGGAGTGAAAAACTGTTTTTT	CSVDDRGSEKLFF
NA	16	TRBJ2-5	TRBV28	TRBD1	TGTGCCAGCAGTTTGTGGACTGGGACAGGGGAAGAGACCCAGTACTTC	CASSLWTGTGEETQYF
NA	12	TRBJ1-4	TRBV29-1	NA	TGCAGCGTGGGGGGACCGGTTGAAAAACTGTTTTTT	CSVGGPVEKLFF
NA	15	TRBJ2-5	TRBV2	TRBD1	TGTGCCAGCAGTGACGGGACAGCACGCCAAGAGACCCAGTACTTC	CASSDGTARQETQYF
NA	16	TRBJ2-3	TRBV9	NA	TGTGCCAGCAGCGTAGGCCCCAGGGGGGGCACAGATACGCAGTATTTT	CASSVGPRGGTDTQYF
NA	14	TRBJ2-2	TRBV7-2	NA	TGTGCCAGCAGCATCACTACCGGGGCCGGGGAGCTGTTTTTT	CASSITTGAGELFF
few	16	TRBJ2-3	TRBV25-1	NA	TGTGCCAGCAGTGAATTAACAGGTTGGGGCACAGATACGCAGTATTTT	CASSELTGWGTDTQYF
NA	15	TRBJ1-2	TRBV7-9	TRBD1	TGTGCCAGCAGCCCGTACTTGGACAGGGTGGGAGGCTACACCTTC	CASSPYLDRVGGYTF
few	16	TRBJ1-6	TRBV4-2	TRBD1	TGTGCCAGCAGCCAAATCTCGACAGGGGACAATTCACCCCTCCACTTT	CASSQISTGDNSPLHF
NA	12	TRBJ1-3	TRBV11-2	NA	TGTGCCAGCAGCCGTTTGGGAAACACCATATATTTT	CASSRLGNTIYF
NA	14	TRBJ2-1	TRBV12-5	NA	TGTGCTAGTGGTTCCCAGCGGAGGGACAATGAGCAGTTCTTC	CASGSQRRDNEQFF
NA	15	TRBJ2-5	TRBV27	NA	TGTGCCAGCAGTTCGGCCGGGGCAGGGGAAGAGACCCAGTACTTC	CASSSAGAGEETQYF
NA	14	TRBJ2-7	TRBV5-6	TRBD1	TGTGCCAGCAGCTTGGGACAGGGACCCTACGAGCAGTACTTC	CASSLGQGPYEQYF
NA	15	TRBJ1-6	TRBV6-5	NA	TGTGCCAGCAGACCCGGGACATCAGGAAATTCACCCCTCCACTTT	CASRPGTSGNSPLHF
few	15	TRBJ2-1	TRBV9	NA	TGTGCCAGCAGCGTAGTGGCAGCGAGTTACAATGAGCAGTTCTTC	CASSVVAASYNEQFF
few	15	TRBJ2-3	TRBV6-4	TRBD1	TGTGCCAGCAGGATCACAGGGGCCATCACAGATACGCAGTATTTT	CASRITGAITDTQYF
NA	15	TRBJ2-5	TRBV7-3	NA	TGTGCCAGCAGCTTAACCCTAGGCGCACAAGAGACCCAGTACTTC	CASSLTLGAQETQYF
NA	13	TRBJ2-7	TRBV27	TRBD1	TGTGCCAGCAGGGGAGACAGGGTCACCGAGCAGTACTTC	CASRGDRVTEQYF
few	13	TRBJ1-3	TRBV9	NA	TGTGCCAGCAGCGTACTGTCGGGAAACACCATATATTTT	CASSVLSGNTIYF
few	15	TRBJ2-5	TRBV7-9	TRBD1	TGTGCCAGCAGCTTACTGGACAGGGGCCAAGAGACCCAGTACTTC	CASSLLDRGQETQYF
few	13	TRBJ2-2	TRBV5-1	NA	TGCGCCAGCAGGCTCGCGGGCACCGGGGAGCTGTTTTTT	CASRLAGTGELFF
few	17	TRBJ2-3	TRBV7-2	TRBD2	TGTGCCAGCAGCTTAGGACTAGCGGGTTTAGGGGGAGATACGCAGTATTTT	CASSLGLAGLGGDTQYF
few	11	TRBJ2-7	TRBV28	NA	TGTGCCAGCAGTTTATTCGGCGAGCAGTACTTC	CASSLFGEQYF
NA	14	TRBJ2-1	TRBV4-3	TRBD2	TGCGCCAGCAGAGAAGTCACTAGCGACAATGAGCAGTTCTTC	CASREVTSDNEQFF
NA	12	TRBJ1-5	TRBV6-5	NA	TGTGCCAGCAGTTCAGGGAATCAGCCCCAGCATTTT	CASSSGNQPQHF
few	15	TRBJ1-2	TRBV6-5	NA	TGTGCCAGCAGCTTCGTCTCAGGGGAGATAACGGGCTACACCTTC	CASSFVSGEITGYTF
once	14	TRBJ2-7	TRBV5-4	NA	TGTGCCAGCAGCCCGTCGCCGGGTACTGACGAGCAGTACTTC	CASSPSPGTDEQYF
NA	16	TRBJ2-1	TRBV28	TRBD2	TGTGCCAGCAGTTTAGCGGCTAGCGGGGGGTACAATGAGCAGTTCTTC	CASSLAASGGYNEQFF
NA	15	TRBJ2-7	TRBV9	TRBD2	TGTGCCAGCAGCGCCGGACTAGCGGGAACCTACGAGCAGTACTTC	CASSAGLAGTYEQYF
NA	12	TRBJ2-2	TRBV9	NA	TGTGCCAGCAGCCTTCCGAGGCGGGAGCTGTTTTTT	CASSLPRRELFF
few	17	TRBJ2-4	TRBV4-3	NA	TGCGCCAGCAGCCAAGATTCCCGCAGGGAGGTGGGAAACATTCAGTACTTC	CASSQDSRREVGNIQYF
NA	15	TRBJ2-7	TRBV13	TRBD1	TGTGCCAGCAGCTCCTCGGGACAGGTTGTCTACGAGCAGTACTTC	CASSSSGQVVYEQYF
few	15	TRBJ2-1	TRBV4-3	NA	TGCGCCAGCAGCCGAAGACAGGACGCCTACAATGAGCAGTTCTTC	CASSRRQDAYNEQFF
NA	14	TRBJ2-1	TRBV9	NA	TGTGCCAGCAGTGTAACCAGCTCCTACAATGAGCAGTTCTTC	CASSVTSSYNEQFF
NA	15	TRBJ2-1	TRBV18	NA	TGTGCCAGCTCACCTGGACTTACGTCCTACAATGAGCAGTTCTTC	CASSPGLTSYNEQFF
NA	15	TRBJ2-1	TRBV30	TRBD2	TGTGCCTGGAGGGCGGGGACTAGCGGGAGATATGAGCAGTTCTTC	CAWRAGTSGRYEQFF
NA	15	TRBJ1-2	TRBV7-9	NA	TGTGCCAGCAGCTCTACCGGGGGGTACAGCTATGGCTACACCTTC	CASSSTGGYSYGYTF
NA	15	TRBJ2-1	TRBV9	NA	TGTGCCAGCAGCGTAGCTGGAGGACGAGGCAATGAGCAGTTCTTC	CASSVAGGRGNEQFF
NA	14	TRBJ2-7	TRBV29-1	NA	TGCAGCGTTGTGTTACAGGCTAACGACTACGAGCAGTACTTC	CSVVLQANDYEQYF
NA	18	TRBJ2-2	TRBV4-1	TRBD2	TGCGCCAGCAGCCAAAGTCTACCCAGCGGGGGATTGGCCGGGGAGCTGTTTTTT	CASSQSLPSGGLAGELFF
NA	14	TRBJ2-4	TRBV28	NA	TGTGCCAGCAGTTTCCGGGTACCCCCCAACATTCAGTACTTC	CASSFRVPPNIQYF
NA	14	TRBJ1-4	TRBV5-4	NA	TGTGCCAGCAGTACAGGGTCAACTAATGAAAAACTGTTTTTT	CASSTGSTNEKLFF
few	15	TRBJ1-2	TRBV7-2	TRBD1	TGTGCCAGCAGCCCCCGACAGGGGACGACCTATGGCTACACCTTC	CASSPRQGTTYGYTF
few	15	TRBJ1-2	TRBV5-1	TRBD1	TGCGCCAGCAGCCCTAGGGACAGGGGAGTAAGCGGCTACACCTTC	CASSPRDRGVSGYTF